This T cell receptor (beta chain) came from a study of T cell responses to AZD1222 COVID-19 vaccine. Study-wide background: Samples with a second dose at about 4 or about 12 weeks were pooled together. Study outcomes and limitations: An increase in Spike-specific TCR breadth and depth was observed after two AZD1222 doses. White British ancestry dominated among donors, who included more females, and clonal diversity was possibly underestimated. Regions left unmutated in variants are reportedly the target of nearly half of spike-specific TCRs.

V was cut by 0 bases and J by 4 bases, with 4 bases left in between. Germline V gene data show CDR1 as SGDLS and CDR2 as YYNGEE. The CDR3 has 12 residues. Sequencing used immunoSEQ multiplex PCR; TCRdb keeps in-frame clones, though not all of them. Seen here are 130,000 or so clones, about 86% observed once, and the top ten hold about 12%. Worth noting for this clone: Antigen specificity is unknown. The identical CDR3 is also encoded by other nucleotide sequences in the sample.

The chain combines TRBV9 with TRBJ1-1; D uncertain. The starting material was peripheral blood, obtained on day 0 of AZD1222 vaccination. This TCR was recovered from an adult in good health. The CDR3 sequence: CASSVDSTEAFF. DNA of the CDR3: TGTGCCAGCAGCGTAGATAGCACTGAAGCTTTCTTT. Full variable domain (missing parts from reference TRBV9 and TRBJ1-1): DSGVTQTPKHLITATGQRVTLRCSPRSGDLSVYWYQQSLDQGLQFLIQYYNGEERAKGNILERFSAQQFPDLHSELNLSSLELGDSALYFCASSVDSTEAFFGQGTRLTVV.